This T cell receptor beta chain is from a study of T cell repertoires in cytomegalovirus infection. Study information: TCR beta signatures that were public indicated CMV infection and matching HLA type. Broader study findings: People with CMV and the relevant HLA were identified by cumulative public TCR beta family frequency. CMV-specific TCR beta clonotypes restricted by HLA-C dominated the ex vivo response.

There are many counts of this clonotype. Its antigen is as yet unknown. The CDR3 loop spans 12 amino acids. Germline V lookup: CDR1 SGHTA, CDR2 FQGNSA. Trimming took 4 bases from V and 4 from J, leaving 7 bases between them. MiXCR was run by TCRdb on the reads, yielding one entry per CDR3 protein. The repertoire has about 490,000 distinct CDR3 sequences, approximately 26% of them found once; the top ten carry roughly an eighth. The chain carries TRBV7-2 and TRBJ1-1; D ambiguous. Sequencing used PBMCs. This TCR derives from a human donor in good health (CMV status not recorded). Some clones in this sample may be carry-over from other donors' samples. DNA of the CDR3: TGTGCCAGCAGCTCGGAAGTCACTGAAGCTTTCTTT. This codes for CASSSEVTEAFF.